Following are 31 T cell receptor beta chains from one sample sequenced in a study of blood T cell repertoires in COVID-19 (TCRdb year 2020). Libraries were built with the immunoSEQ multiplex PCR assay. Drawn from immuneACCESS, this table holds only the in-frame rearrangements with V and J called that TCRdb kept. Clones are partly lost; checked studies trace under half to an unresolved V gene and leave the rest unexplained. Within this sample are about 370,000 clones, with roughly 86% of them counted one time only. The top ten clonotypes cover more than 9% of the sample. Specimen: peripheral blood. The receptors here all came from a woman aged 30 to 39 with COVID-19, enrolled during active disease.

The rearrangement links TRBV11-1 to TRBJ2-7; 10 bases are a match to TRBD2. V shed 8 bases and J 3 bases; nucleotides not matched to a gene: 4. Germline CDR1 SGHAT, CDR2 FQDESV (reference sequence). The CDR3 totals 13 residues. For the CDR3, the DNA is TGTGCCAGCGGTTGGACTAGCGGCTACGAGCAGTACTTC. Its protein is CASGWTSGYEQYF.

V is TRBV7-2 and J is TRBJ2-2, with no clear D. CDR1 and CDR2 (germline): SGHTA, FQGNSA. The germline V and J ends were trimmed by 3 bases and 5 bases, with 10 bases remaining between them. There are 14 residues in the CDR3. The DNA of the CDR3 is TGTGCCAGCAGCTTGCTAGTAGGAACCGGGGAGCTGTTTTTT. Translation: CASSLLVGTGELFF.

V is TRBV6-5 and J is TRBJ1-1, with D hard to call. V lost 0 bases to trimming and J lost 1 base, with 9 bases between them. This CDR3 region has 15 residues. The germline V gene has CDR1 MNHEY and CDR2 SVGAGI. This CDR3 reads CASSYSRNPNTEAFF. Written as DNA, the CDR3 is TGTGCCAGCAGTTACTCCAGGAATCCGAACACTGAAGCTTTCTTT.

This clone was observed once. The chain links TRBV30 to TRBJ2-7, with 8 bases fitting TRBD1. Germline assignment: CDR1 GTSNPN and CDR2 SVGIG (reference sequence). V lost 2 bases to trimming and J lost 6 bases; unmatched junction nucleotides: 6. The CDR3 is made up of 13 amino acids. CDR3 nucleotides: TGTGCCTGGAGTCCTCAGGGGGCAAGCGAGCAGTACTTC. The encoded protein is CAWSPQGASEQYF.

This clone was counted only a few times. The chain carries TRBV6-5 and TRBJ1-1, with TRBD1 matching 9 bases. Trimming took 8 bases from V and 11 from J; bases not matched to a gene: 9. The CDR3 is 12 residues long. The germline V gene has CDR1 MNHEY and CDR2 SVGAGI. CDR3 protein: CASGGWGQGAFF. For the CDR3, the DNA is TGTGCCAGCGGGGGCTGGGGACAGGGTGCTTTCTTT.

This clone was counted a single time. V usage is TRBV6-1 and J usage is TRBJ2-1, with 7 positions matching TRBD2. Germline values: CDR1 MNHNS, CDR2 SASEGT. V dropped 1 base and J dropped 4; count of bases not matched to a gene: 10. CDR3 length: 17 amino acids. For the CDR3, the DNA is TGTGCCAGCAGTGAAGAAGGAAGGCTAGCGGTATACAATGAGCAGTTCTTC. This codes for CASSEEGRLAVYNEQFF.

This clone was counted between two and nine times. V usage is TRBV4-3 and J usage is TRBJ1-3; tentatively, D is TRBD1 (6 bases). Germline CDR1 and CDR2: LGHNA and YSLEER. Trimming took off 0 bases at V and 4 bases at J, with 13 bases between the two ends. The length of the CDR3 is 16 residues. The CDR3 reads CASSQEPRGSGNTIYF. The DNA of the CDR3 is TGCGCCAGCAGCCAAGAACCCAGGGGTTCGGGAAACACCATATATTTT.

The chain carries TRBV9 and TRBJ2-3, with 9 bases identical to TRBD1. The CDR3 spans 17 residues. Germline trimming cut 4 bases from V and 4 bases from J; bases unmatched to any gene: 13. The germline V gene has CDR1 SGDLS and CDR2 YYNGEE. CDR3 amino acids: CASSHITGTGRSDTQYF. CDR3 coding DNA: TGTGCCAGCAGCCACATAACCGGGACAGGGCGGTCAGATACGCAGTATTTT.

The rearrangement uses TRBV4-2 and TRBJ1-1, with D maybe TRBD1 (5 bases). V was clipped by 4 bases and J by 8 bases, with 17 bases between them. The germline V gene encodes CDR1 LGHNA and CDR2 YNFKEQ. The CDR3 runs to 14 residues. CDR3 nucleotides: TGTGCCAGCAGCCCCTACCAGGGTTTTACCGAAGCTTTCTTT. It yields the protein CASSPYQGFTEAFF.

Points on this clone: Different DNA sequences within this sample yield the same CDR3. The chain couples TRBV7-3 to TRBJ2-7, with 7 bases fitting TRBD1. CDR3 length equals 13 residues. The V segment lost 0 bases and the J segment 6 bases; nucleotides outside the gene matches: 2. The germline V gene has CDR1 SGHTA and CDR2 FQGTGA. DNA for the CDR3: TGTGCCAGCAGCTTAACAGGGGGCAGCGAGCAGTACTTC. Translation: CASSLTGGSEQYF.

There are many counts of this clone. The rearrangement uses TRBV5-4 and TRBJ1-4; 12 nucleotides line up with TRBD1. This CDR3 region has 17 residues. Unmatched junction bases numbered 9, after V lost 5 bases and J lost 4 bases. CDR1 and CDR2 from the germline V gene are SGHNT and YYREEE (reference sequence). In DNA form, the CDR3 reads TGTGCCAGCAGTCCTCGGGACAGGGGGCATGGTAATGAAAAACTGTTTTTT. Residues: CASSPRDRGHGNEKLFF.

V gene TRBV27 combines with J gene TRBJ1-5; possible D gene TRBD1, 5 bases. This CDR3 has 14 amino acids. The V gene's germline CDR1 is MNHEY and CDR2 SMNVEV (reference sequence). V was pared by 3 bases and J by 5 bases, with 11 bases between. The CDR3 DNA sequence: TGTGCCAGCAGTTTCGAAGGGGTTCATCAGCCCCAGCATTTT. Amino acids: CASSFEGVHQPQHF.

V usage is TRBV30 and J usage is TRBJ2-1; TRBD2 matches at 12 bases. J lost 4 bases, V lost 4 bases, and 8 bases had no gene match. The germline gives CDR1 GTSNPN, CDR2 SVGIG (reference sequence). The CDR3 loop spans 16 amino acids. The CDR3 sequence: CAWTAGGTSGYNEQFF. The CDR3 DNA reads as TGTGCCTGGACCGCAGGGGGGACTAGCGGGTACAATGAGCAGTTCTTC.

This rearrangement joins TRBV5-4 to TRBJ2-3; the match to TRBD2 covers 9 bases. After removal of 1 base from V and 2 bases from J, the junction contained 2 bases not matched to a gene. The length of the CDR3 is 15 residues. Germline V CDR1 and CDR2: SGHNT, YYREEE (reference sequence). In nucleotides, the CDR3 is TGTGCCAGCAGCTTGAAGCGGGAGGTCACAGATACGCAGTATTTT. Translation gives CASSLKREVTDTQYF.

The chain combines TRBV28 with TRBJ1-2; D possibly corresponds to TRBD1 (6 bases). Germline CDR1 reads MDHEN; CDR2 reads SYDVKM. Between the trimmed V and J ends, which lost 4 bases and 8 bases, there was a span of 14 bases. The CDR3 totals 13 residues. CDR3 amino acids: CASSSRTEGGYTF. CDR3 sequence (DNA): TGTGCCAGCAGTTCCCGGACAGAGGGAGGCTACACCTTC.

This sequence joins TRBV10-2 and TRBJ2-1; TRBD1 matches at 7 bases. Germline V gene sequence: CDR1 WSHSY, CDR2 SAAADI. The CDR3 is 16 residues long. J gave up 4 bases and V 0 bases, and 6 bases lay outside the gene matches. CDR3 nucleotides: TGCGCCAGCAGTGAGTCCGGACAGGTTTGGTACAATGAGCAGTTCTTC. Its translation: CASSESGQVWYNEQFF.

This clone was counted a single time. The rearrangement uses TRBV9 and TRBJ2-2; D unclear. V lost 0 bases to trimming and J lost 6 bases, with 6 bases between them. Germline CDR1 is SGDLS and CDR2 is YYNGEE. The CDR3 is made up of 13 amino acids. The CDR3: CASSVEESGELFF. The CDR3 nucleotides read TGTGCCAGCAGCGTAGAGGAGTCCGGGGAGCTGTTTTTT.

This sequence joins TRBV9 and TRBJ1-6; 7 nucleotides align to TRBD1. The CDR3 consists of 16 residues. Germline values: CDR1 SGDLS, CDR2 YYNGEE. Trimming cost V 3 bases and J 0 bases; bases outside gene matches: 3. DNA of the CDR3: TGTGCCAGCAGCGCGGGACAGAGCTCCTATAATTCACCCCTCCACTTT. Protein sequence: CASSAGQSSYNSPLHF.

The chain employs TRBV9 and TRBJ2-2, with D unresolved. Germline V gene sequence: CDR1 SGDLS, CDR2 YYNGEE. The CDR3 contains 14 residues. The germline V and J ends were trimmed by 4 bases and 1 base, with 8 bases remaining between them. This CDR3 is CASSPPLNTGELFF. In nucleotides, the CDR3 is TGTGCCAGCAGCCCCCCTTTGAACACCGGGGAGCTGTTTTTT.

The chain employs TRBV7-3 and TRBJ2-2; D remains unclear. This CDR3 is 15 amino acids long. The germline V gene encodes CDR1 SGHTA and CDR2 FQGTGA. V was cut by 0 bases and J by 6 bases, with 11 bases left in between. In nucleotides, the CDR3 is TGTGCCAGCAGCTTAACGAGTTCGGGTGCCGGGGAGCTGTTTTTT. The encoded protein is CASSLTSSGAGELFF.

This chain links TRBV4-1 with TRBJ1-5; D is undetermined. The CDR3 length is 15 residues. Germline V gene lookup returns CDR1 MGHRA and CDR2 YSYEKL. With 3 bases removed from V and 8 bases from J, the gap between germline ends came to 17 bases. The CDR3 loop reads CASSHAGRSGEPQHF. The CDR3, as DNA: TGCGCCAGCAGCCACGCCGGACGTTCGGGAGAGCCCCAGCATTTT.

This clone appeared a single time. The chain combines TRBV6-6 with TRBJ2-7, with 7 bases lining up with TRBD1. There are 16 residues in the CDR3. Germline-derived CDR1 and CDR2 are MNHNY and SVGAGI (reference sequence). Germline trimming cut 3 bases from V and 2 bases from J; bases unmatched to any gene: 10. The DNA of the CDR3 is TGTGCCAGCAGTTATTCATCACAGGGGTCACCCTACGAGCAGTACTTC. This gives the protein CASSYSSQGSPYEQYF.

This clone has a handful of counts. This chain joins TRBV12-5 and TRBJ1-1; D is ambiguous. The CDR3 runs 14 residues. Germline loops: CDR1 LGHNT, CDR2 FRNRAP. The germline V and J ends were trimmed by 5 bases and 6 bases, with 16 bases remaining between them. DNA of the CDR3: TGTGCTAGTGGTCCCCGCCGGGGTTGGGCTGAAGCTTTCTTT. Translating gives CASGPRRGWAEAFF. Full variable domain (missing parts from reference TRBV12-5 and TRBJ1-1): DARVTQTPRHKVTEMGQEVTMRCQPILGHNTVFWYRQTMMQGLELLAYFRNRAPLDDSGMPKDRFSAEMPDATLATLKIQPSEPRDSAVYFCASGPRRGWAEAFFGQGTRLTVV.

The gene calls are TRBV6-4 and TRBJ2-3, with D possibly matching TRBD1 (6 bases). The ends were cut back, 2 bases at V and 11 bases at J, with 20 bases in the middle. CDR3 length: 15 amino acids. Germline V CDR1 and CDR2: MRHNA, SNTAGT. The DNA for the CDR3 is TGTGCCAGCAGTGACCCCGGGACACCCCGTTCGAAGCAGTATTTT. Translated, it gives CASSDPGTPRSKQYF.

This chain uses TRBV5-4 with TRBJ2-5; 7 bases agree with TRBD2. The trim removed 1 base at V and 1 base at J, leaving 4 bases unmatched. In germline, CDR1 is SGHNT, CDR2 YYREEE (reference sequence). This CDR3 comprises 15 residues. DNA of the CDR3: TGTGCCAGCAGCTTGAAGCTAGCGGTCCAAGAGACCCAGTACTTC. Protein sequence: CASSLKLAVQETQYF.

The chain employs TRBV7-2 and TRBJ2-7; 9 bases agree with TRBD1. The V segment lost 5 bases and the J segment 5 bases; nucleotides outside the gene matches: 4. The germline gives CDR1 SGHTA, CDR2 FQGNSA. The CDR3 runs 13 residues. CDR3: CASSQDRGDEQYF. CDR3 nucleotides: TGTGCCAGCAGCCAGGACAGGGGTGACGAGCAGTACTTC.

The chain couples TRBV24-1 to TRBJ1-5, with 8 bases matching TRBD1. The V and J ends lost 4 bases and 2 bases, in that order; junction bases with no gene match: 6. The CDR3 loop spans 16 amino acids. Per the germline V gene, CDR1 is KGHDR and CDR2 is SFDVKD. The CDR3 sequence: CATSDRTGIGNQPQHF. CDR3 DNA sequence: TGTGCCACCAGTGACCGGACAGGGATAGGCAATCAGCCCCAGCATTTT.

The chain couples TRBV5-1 to TRBJ2-5; 8 nucleotides align to TRBD2. This CDR3 has 14 amino acids. Trimming removed 4 bases from V and 1 base from J; junction bases left unmatched: 3. The germline V gene encodes CDR1 SGHRS and CDR2 YFSETQ. CDR3 amino acids: CASSGAGAQETQYF. The CDR3 DNA reads as TGCGCCAGCAGCGGAGCGGGAGCCCAAGAGACCCAGTACTTC.

J is TRBJ1-1 and V is TRBV24-1; D is ambiguous. V lost 2 bases to trimming and J lost 0 bases, with 6 bases between them. The length of the CDR3 is 14 residues. Germline V gene sequence: CDR1 KGHDR, CDR2 SFDVKD. CDR3 protein: CATSDSGMNTEAFF. CDR3 DNA: TGTGCCACCAGTGATTCCGGGATGAACACTGAAGCTTTCTTT.

This chain joins TRBV2 and TRBJ1-3; 10 bases are shared with TRBD1. This CDR3 has 14 residues. The germline V gene has CDR1 SNHLY and CDR2 FYNNEI. V shed 5 bases and J 8 bases; nucleotides not matched to a gene: 6. The CDR3: CASSPTGGLDTIYF. DNA of the CDR3: TGTGCCAGCAGTCCGACAGGGGGCCTGGACACCATATATTTT.

In regard to this clone: Distinct nucleotide sequences in the sample also encode this CDR3. Here the CDR3 DNA reads TGTGCCAGTAGTATAGGTTCTTCCGGCGAGCAGTACTTC. Residues: CASSIGSSGEQYF. The V gene is TRBV19, the J gene TRBJ2-7; D gene uncertain. Trimming removed 1 base from V and 6 bases from J, with 10 bases in between. Germline values: CDR1 LNHDA, CDR2 SQIVND (reference sequence). The CDR3 extends over 13 amino acids. The variable domain in full, completed from reference TRBV19 and TRBJ2-7, reads DGGITQSPKYLFRKEGQNVTLSCEQNLNHDAMYWYRQDPGQGLRLIYYSQIVNDFQKGDIAEGYSVSREKKESFPLTVTSAQKNPTAFYLCASSIGSSGEQYFGPGTRLTVT.